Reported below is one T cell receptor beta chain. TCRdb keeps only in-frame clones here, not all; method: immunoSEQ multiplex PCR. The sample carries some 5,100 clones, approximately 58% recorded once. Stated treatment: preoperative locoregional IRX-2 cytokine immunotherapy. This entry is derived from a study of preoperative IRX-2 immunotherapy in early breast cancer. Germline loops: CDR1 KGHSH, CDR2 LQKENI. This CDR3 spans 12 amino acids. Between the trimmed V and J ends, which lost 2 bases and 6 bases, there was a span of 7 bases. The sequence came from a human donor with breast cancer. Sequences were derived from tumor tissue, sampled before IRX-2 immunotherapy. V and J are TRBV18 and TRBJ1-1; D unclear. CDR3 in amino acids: CASSPGEAEAFF. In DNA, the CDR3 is TGTGCCAGCTCACCAGGGGAGGCTGAAGCTTTCTTT.